This TCR beta chain was identified during a study of T cell responses to AZD1222 COVID-19 vaccine. TCRdb's copy holds only in-frame clones and misses some; the assay was immunoSEQ multiplex PCR. The repertoire includes some 110,000 clones, about 86% of them detected once, and roughly 9.5% sits in the top ten. This receptor was taken from an adult in good health. Material: peripheral blood, obtained on day 0 of AZD1222 vaccination.

The CDR3 nucleotides read TGTGCCAGCAGTCTCAAAGGTCCGGGGACCGGGGAGCTGTTTTTT. This encodes CASSLKGPGTGELFF. This sequence joins TRBV27 and TRBJ2-2; possible D gene TRBD2, 5 bases. Germline lookup yields CDR1 MNHEY and CDR2 SMNVEV (reference sequence). Trimming removed 5 bases at V and 5 bases at J, with 15 bases between. This CDR3 contains 15 residues.